Listed below are T cell receptor beta chains from one sample, sequenced in a study of T cell repertoires in cytomegalovirus infection. TCRdb re-called the reads through MiXCR, storing one row per CDR3 protein. The table includes 500,000 or so distinct CDR3 sequences, approximately 15% detected once. Sample: CD8+ T cells from PBMCs. The receptors shown here come from a human donor in good health (CMV status not recorded). Some clones in this sample may be carry-over from other donors' samples. CDR3s include the opening cysteine and the closing phenylalanine or tryptophan. Each record gives: J gene, V gene, D gene, clone size, CDR3 protein, CDR3 DNA. The D gene is left open where the match is weak. Rows give clone size only sometimes, using once, few, many, or a class for an expanded clone.

>TRBJ2-7|TRBV27|-|-
CASKPLNWGVYEQYF
TGTGCCAGCAAACCCCTAAATTGGGGCGTATACGAGCAGTACTTC
>TRBJ2-1|TRBV28|TRBD2|many
CASTGTSSYNEQFF
TGTGCCAGCACCGGGACTAGCTCCTACAATGAGCAGTTCTTC
>TRBJ2-7|TRBV5-6|-|few
CASSPPEGTYEQYF
TGTGCCAGCAGCCCCCCGGAGGGGACCTACGAGCAGTACTTC
>TRBJ2-1|TRBV4-2|-|many
CASSLGLGHEQFF
TGTGCCAGCAGCCTTGGACTGGGGCATGAGCAGTTCTTC
>TRBJ2-1|TRBV4-1|-|-
CASSPMGVSPSSYNEQFF
TGCGCCAGCAGCCCGATGGGGGTTAGCCCCTCCTCCTACAATGAGCAGTTCTTC
>TRBJ2-7|TRBV11-2|-|many
CASSLRHYYEQYF
TGTGCCAGCAGCTTAAGACACTACTACGAGCAGTACTTC
>TRBJ1-1|TRBV7-8|-|many
CASSLDVGVPEAFF
TGTGCCAGCAGCTTAGATGTTGGGGTGCCTGAAGCTTTCTTT
>TRBJ1-1|TRBV7-3|-|many
CASSLGHLNTEAFF
TGTGCCAGCAGCCTGGGACACCTGAACACTGAAGCTTTCTTT
>TRBJ2-1|TRBV9|TRBD2|few
CASSVGQGGLADYNEQFF
TGTGCCAGCAGCGTAGGACAGGGGGGACTAGCGGACTACAATGAGCAGTTCTTC
>TRBJ2-1|TRBV20-1|TRBD2|few
CSAPAGVFYNEQFF
TGCAGTGCTCCAGCGGGAGTTTTCTACAATGAGCAGTTCTTC
>TRBJ2-2|TRBV24-1|TRBD2|few
CATSGRLSGELFF
TGTGCCACCAGCGGGAGGCTATCCGGGGAGCTGTTTTTT
>TRBJ2-7|TRBV14|TRBD1|-
CASSQGGPGGYHEQYF
TGTGCCAGCAGCCAAGGTGGGCCAGGGGGTTATCACGAGCAGTACTTC
>TRBJ2-2|TRBV19|TRBD2|many
CATSPLWLAGDTGELFF
TGTGCCACATCCCCCCTGTGGCTAGCGGGAGACACCGGGGAGCTGTTTTTT
>TRBJ2-2|TRBV19|-|many
CASSIRPLVYTGELFF
TGTGCCAGTAGTATACGGCCCTTAGTATACACCGGGGAGCTGTTTTTT
>TRBJ2-1|TRBV7-9|-|few
CASSSPLAGEQFF
TGTGCCAGCAGCTCCCCCCTGGCGGGTGAGCAGTTCTTC
>TRBJ1-2|TRBV27|-|few
CATFEWGDGYTF
TGTGCCACCTTCGAATGGGGGGATGGCTACACCTTC
>TRBJ2-1|TRBV19|TRBD1|many
CASSMDREGYNEQFF
TGTGCCAGTAGTATGGACAGGGAAGGCTACAATGAGCAGTTCTTC
>TRBJ2-7|TRBV12-5|-|many
CASGLSSFHEQYF
TGTGCTAGTGGTTTGTCTTCGTTCCACGAGCAGTACTTC
>TRBJ2-6|TRBV4-1|-|-
CASNSWQAGANVLTF
TGCGCCAGCAACTCCTGGCAGGCTGGGGCCAACGTCCTGACTTTC